The 31 T cell receptor beta chains presented below share a single source sample, sequenced in a study of read filtering for tumor transcriptome and immune sequencing (dated by TCRdb to about 2020). TCRdb names Illumina HiSeq 4000 as the instrument used. The Immunoverse kit was used to build TCR libraries from roughly 0.4 ug RNA, with molecular barcoded adaptors covering alpha/delta and beta/gamma chains. TCRdb reanalyzed the raw reads on its own, using fastp at Q25 for trimming and MiXCR for clone calling, and kept in-frame beta chains. Every CDR3 protein is listed once, alongside the most common genes and DNA of its rows. The sample table shows about 19,000 distinct CDR3 sequences, and around 20% are seen once. The top ten constitute approximately 25% of the sample. Sequenced: a population of CD138-negative cells sorted from bone marrow. Taken with the paper, the label for cell subset or site translates to: bone marrow mononuclear cells depleted of CD138+ plasma/myeloma cells by negative magnetic selection. The receptors derive from a donor aged 40 or over with multiple myeloma.

Regarding this clonotype: A read error may be the cause here, since a much bigger clone is one base away. The chain has TRBV29-1 and TRBJ2-1; D is undetermined. This CDR3 is 13 amino acids long. The germline CDR1 and CDR2 sequences are SQVTM and ANQGSEA. Trimming removed 4 bases at V and 5 bases at J, with 12 bases between. The CDR3 is CSVVVSRNNEQFF. CDR3 bases: TGCAGCGTTGTAGTAAGCAGAAACAATGAGCAGTTCTTC.

This clonotype has just a few counts. The J gene is TRBJ1-1, the V gene TRBV29-1, with D hard to call. Trimming shortened V by 6 bases and J by 3 bases, and 5 bases separated the two germline ends. This CDR3 spans 10 amino acids. The germline V gene encodes CDR1 SQVTM and CDR2 ANQGSEA. Written as DNA, the CDR3 is TGCAGCGTAGCCGACACTGAAGCTTTCTTT. Its translation is CSVADTEAFF.

This clonotype was detected ten times or more. The chain links TRBV12-3 or TRBV12-4 to TRBJ2-2; D is unclear. The length of the CDR3 is 14 residues. The V and J ends lost 1 base and 3 bases respectively, with 6 bases between them. The CDR3: CASSLVSHTGELFF. The CDR3 DNA reads TGTGCCAGCAGTTTAGTTTCCCACACCGGGGAGCTGTTTTTT.

This clonotype was detected many times. This chain joins TRBV9 and TRBJ2-7, with TRBD2 identical over 10 bases. The V gene end was trimmed by 0 bases and the J gene end by 3 bases; junction bases not matched to a gene: 6. CDR3 length: 16 amino acids. Germline CDR1 and CDR2: SGDLS and YYNGEE. CDR3 region: CASSVASASGSYEQYF. CDR3 bases: TGTGCCAGCAGCGTAGCTTCGGCTAGCGGGAGCTACGAGCAGTACTTC.

In its sample, this clonotype was seen a few times. The rearrangement uses TRBV28 and TRBJ2-7; a possible D gene is TRBD2 (7 bases). The V and J ends lost 6 bases and 7 bases respectively, with 22 bases between them. Germline V gene data show CDR1 as MDHEN and CDR2 as SYDVKM. This CDR3 has 15 residues. The CDR3 coding sequence is TGTGCCAGCAGCAGTAGCGGGCGCAAGGGGGGGGAGCAGTACTTC. Its protein is CASSSSGRKGGEQYF.

V usage is TRBV29-1 and J usage is TRBJ2-5; D uncertain. The germline V gene encodes CDR1 SQVTM and CDR2 ANQGSEA. This CDR3 is 12 amino acids long. V shed 2 bases and J shed 7 bases, with 11 bases lying between them. The CDR3 spells CSVETPSGTQYF. The DNA of the CDR3 is TGCAGCGTTGAAACTCCATCGGGGACCCAGTACTTC.

The CDR3 loop is CASSRIAGSVNEQFF. CDR3 nucleotide sequence: TGTGCCAGCTCGAGAATAGCGGGAAGCGTCAATGAGCAGTTCTTC. The chain combines TRBV18 with TRBJ2-1; 8 bases map to TRBD2. Germline V gives CDR1 KGHSH, CDR2 LQKENI. With V trimmed by 6 bases and J by 6 bases, 10 bases remained unmatched. The CDR3 is made up of 15 amino acids.

This clonotype was counted between two and nine times. The V call is TRBV6-2 or TRBV6-3, the J call TRBJ2-6; TRBD1 agrees at 9 bases. Germline V CDR1 and CDR2: MNHEY, SVGEGT. With 2 bases clipped from V and 1 base from J, the junction kept 9 bases outside the gene matches. The CDR3 sequence is 19 residues long. CDR3 bases: TGTGCCAGCAGTTACAATAAGAGGACAGGGGCGTCTGGGGCCAACGTCCTGACTTTC. Translating gives CASSYNKRTGASGANVLTF.

Many counts were recorded for this clonotype. The CDR3 sequence is CASSQGARAGGVKETQYF. The CDR3 DNA follows: TGCGCCAGCAGCCAAGGCGCCCGAGCGGGAGGGGTGAAGGAGACCCAGTACTTC. The rearrangement links TRBV4-1 to TRBJ2-5; 10 nucleotides align to TRBD2. The V gene end was trimmed by 1 base and the J gene end by 5 bases; junction bases not matched to a gene: 13. Per germline, CDR1 MGHRA and CDR2 YSYEKL. The CDR3 has 18 residues.

With respect to this clonotype: A read error likely explains this, since a far larger clone differs by one base. The V and J genes are TRBV5-8 and TRBJ1-4; a possible D gene is TRBD1 (5 bases). The CDR3 contains 14 residues. In germline, CDR1 is SGHTS, CDR2 YDEGEE. The CDR3 DNA sequence: TGTGCCAGCAGCTTCGACAGCCTAAATGAAAAACCGTTTTTT. It codes for CASSFDSLNEKPFF.

This clonotype showed up many times. In DNA form, the CDR3 reads TGCGCCAGCAGCCAGCGACTAGCGGGAGATGGGACCCAGTACTTC. Its translation is CASSQRLAGDGTQYF. The chain combines TRBV4-1 with TRBJ2-5, with TRBD2 matching over 12 bases. Germline loops: CDR1 MGHRA, CDR2 YSYEKL. Germline trimming cut 3 bases from V and 7 bases from J; bases unmatched to any gene: 6. The CDR3 contains 15 residues.

The table lists this clonotype with a few counts. This chain uses TRBV28 with TRBJ2-7; possible D gene TRBD2, 5 bases. The V gene's germline CDR1 is MDHEN and CDR2 SYDVKM. V was cut by 3 bases and J by 0 bases, with 18 bases left in between. CDR3 length equals 17 residues. The CDR3 spells CASSFSPRGPSSYEQYF. The DNA for the CDR3 is TGTGCCAGCAGTTTCTCCCCCCGAGGGCCGAGCTCCTACGAGCAGTACTTC.

In the case of this clonotype: A much larger clone sits a single nucleotide away, making a read error possible. V usage is TRBV13 and J usage is TRBJ1-2, with D tentatively TRBD1 (5 bases). CDR3 size: 14 residues. The V and J ends lost 5 bases and 4 bases respectively, with 14 bases between them. CDR1 is PRHDT and CDR2 is FYEKMQ in the germline V gene (reference sequence). CDR3 nucleotide sequence: TGTGCCAGCAGCCCCGGAGGGAGGGGCTATGGCTACACCTTC. Protein product: CASSPGGRGYGYTF.

This clonotype was picked up many times. The chain employs TRBV13 and TRBJ2-3; 7 nucleotides agree with TRBD2. V shed 2 bases, J shed 2 bases, and the junction held 10 bases outside the gene matches. The V gene's germline CDR1 is PRHDT and CDR2 FYEKMQ (reference sequence). This CDR3 has 17 amino acids. The CDR3 sequence: CASSLRRESWFTDTQYF. The CDR3 DNA reads TGTGCCAGCAGCTTAAGGCGGGAGTCGTGGTTCACAGATACGCAGTATTTT.

This clonotype was detected only a few times. This chain joins TRBV7-9 and TRBJ1-2; D unresolved. Deletions cut 5 bases from V and 4 bases from J, with 17 bases between. Germline values: CDR1 SEHNR, CDR2 FQNEAQ (reference sequence). This CDR3 contains 15 residues. The CDR3 sequence: CASSLYQDGSYGYTF. The CDR3 DNA sequence: TGTGCCAGCAGCCTATATCAAGACGGCTCCTATGGCTACACCTTC.

The table lists this clonotype with many counts. The J gene is TRBJ1-1, the V gene TRBV27; D uncertain. Germline V lookup: CDR1 MNHEY, CDR2 SMNVEV (reference sequence). The V end lost 4 bases, the J end lost 6 bases, and 15 bases lay between the germline ends. CDR3 length: 14 residues. The CDR3 reads CASSWMSGVAEAFF. For the CDR3, the DNA is TGTGCCAGCAGTTGGATGAGTGGGGTCGCTGAAGCTTTCTTT.

The CDR3 DNA follows: TGTGCCAATACGCCGGGCCAATCTTACAATGAGCAGTTCTTC. Protein sequence: CANTPGQSYNEQFF. This chain connects TRBV12-3 or TRBV12-4 to TRBJ2-1; no firm D call. Trimming removed 10 bases from V and 4 bases from J, with 17 bases in between. The CDR3 has 14 residues.

This clonotype turned up a few times. The V and J genes are TRBV27 and TRBJ1-1; no clear D gene. Per germline, CDR1 MNHEY and CDR2 SMNVEV (reference sequence). Trimming cost V 2 bases and J 0 bases, with 7 bases left between them. This CDR3 has 14 residues. The CDR3, as DNA: TGTGCCAGCAGTTTAAGTCTGCTGAACACTGAAGCTTTCTTT. The encoded protein is CASSLSLLNTEAFF.

The chain uses TRBV2 and TRBJ1-5; the D gene is possibly TRBD1 (6 bases). Trimming stripped 6 bases from V and 9 bases from J, with 21 bases between. CDR1 SNHLY and CDR2 FYNNEI come from the germline V gene. The CDR3 covers 15 residues. CDR3 loop: CASSPSRARGGPQHF. The CDR3 DNA sequence: TGTGCCAGCAGCCCCAGTCGGGCCAGGGGAGGGCCCCAGCATTTT.

The V and J genes are TRBV21-1 and TRBJ2-3. TRBV21-1 is labeled a pseudogene. This CDR3 contains 16 residues. CDR3 residues: CASSKAPSDGTDTQYF. CDR3 nucleotide sequence: TGCGCCAGCAGCAAAGCGCCTTCGGACGGCACAGATACGCAGTATTTT.

With respect to this clonotype: This sequence may be a read error, since a much larger clone differs from it by one base. The chain links TRBV5-1 to TRBJ2-3; TRBD2 is a possible D gene (6 bases). CDR3 size: 17 residues. Germline CDR1 reads SGHRS; CDR2 reads YFSETQ. The DNA of the CDR3 is TGCACCAGCAGCCCCCATGGTGGAGGGAGTGGGCCAGATACGCAGTATTTT. It translates to CTSSPHGGGSGPDTQYF. The full variable domain, completed using reference TRBV5-1 and TRBJ2-3, is KAGVTQTPRYLIKTRGQQVTLSCSPISGHRSVSWYQQTPGQGLQFLFEYFSETQRNKGNFPGRFSGRQFSNSRSEMNVSTLELGDSALYLCTSSPHGGGSGPDTQYFGPGTRLTVL.

This clonotype came up many times. The chain is built from TRBV20-1 and TRBJ2-7; 7 bases agree with TRBD2. Germline V gene lookup returns CDR1 DFQATT and CDR2 SNEGSKA (reference sequence). J gave up 6 bases and V 2 bases, and 1 base lay outside the gene matches. This CDR3 spans 11 amino acids. CDR3 DNA: TGCAGTGCTAGATGGGGGGGCGAGCAGTACTTC. Translated: CSARWGGEQYF.

Notes on this clonotype: A much larger clone differs by one base, so this may be a read error. The chain has TRBV4-3 and TRBJ2-2; D gene ambiguous. The V end was cut by 1 base, the J end by 3 bases, with 15 bases between. The CDR3 covers 17 residues. Germline assignment: CDR1 LGHNA and CDR2 YSLEER. CDR3 amino acids: CASSQGLLRVDTGELFF. As DNA, the CDR3 is TGCGCCAGCAGCCAAGGACTCTTAAGAGTGGACACCGGGGAGCTGTTTTTT.

In its sample, this clonotype was seen many times. J is TRBJ2-7 and V is TRBV12-3 or TRBV12-4, with 10 bases aligning to TRBD2. V trimming: 2 bases; J trimming: 6 bases; junction bases outside the gene matches: 13. The CDR3 covers 17 residues. The DNA for the CDR3 is TGTGCCAGCAGTTTATCCTCAGCGGGAGGGCCTGGGGTCGAGCAGTACTTC. The encoded protein is CASSLSSAGGPGVEQYF.

This clonotype ranks as medium-sized. The chain is built from TRBV29-1 and TRBJ2-5; D is unresolved. The CDR3 has 14 residues. Trimming took off 7 bases at V and 4 bases at J, with 19 bases between the two ends. Germline CDR1 SQVTM, CDR2 ANQGSEA. CDR3 residues: CSAVGSVLGETQYF. In DNA form, the CDR3 reads TGCAGCGCCGTAGGGTCGGTATTAGGAGAGACCCAGTACTTC.

This clonotype was counted at least ten times. The chain carries TRBV5-1 and TRBJ1-1; D remains ambiguous. Germline V gene lookup returns CDR1 SGHRS and CDR2 YFSETQ. V gave up 3 bases and J gave up 2 bases, with 5 bases separating them. This CDR3 has 12 residues. The CDR3 spells CASSSINTEAFF. In DNA, the CDR3 is TGCGCCAGCAGCTCGATTAACACTGAAGCTTTCTTT.

The chain uses TRBV28 and TRBJ2-2, with a possible D match to TRBD1 (6 bases). V shed 10 bases and J shed 1 base, with 13 bases lying between them. This CDR3 comprises 14 residues. Germline V gene sequence: CDR1 MDHEN, CDR2 SYDVKM. The CDR3 nucleotides are TGTGCCACCACGGGACATTTGAACACCGGGGAGCTGTTTTTT. Protein sequence: CATTGHLNTGELFF.

This clonotype was detected a few times. The chain is built from TRBV6-2 or TRBV6-3 and TRBJ2-3; weak D call: TRBD2 (5 bases). CDR3 length: 14 residues. Trimming shortened V by 2 bases and J by 6 bases, and 12 bases separated the two germline ends. From germline, CDR1 is MNHEY and CDR2 SVGEGT. The CDR3 nucleotides are TGTGCCAGCAGTTACAGTCTAGCAGTGGATACGCAGTATTTT. Translating gives CASSYSLAVDTQYF.

The rearrangement uses TRBV28 and TRBJ2-7, with 7 positions matching TRBD2. The CDR3 extends over 14 amino acids. Germline CDR1 is MDHEN and CDR2 is SYDVKM. The V segment lost 3 bases and the J segment 2 bases; nucleotides outside the gene matches: 4. CDR3 sequence reads: CASSFQGGTYEQYF. The CDR3 nucleotides read TGTGCCAGCAGTTTCCAGGGAGGGACCTACGAGCAGTACTTC. Combining the CDR3 with reference TRBV28 and TRBJ2-7 gives the whole variable domain DVKVTQSSRYLVKRTGEKVFLECVQDMDHENMFWYRQDPGLGLRLIYFSYDVKMKEKGDIPEGYSVSREKKERFSLILESASTNQTSMYLCASSFQGGTYEQYFGPGTRLTVT.

This clonotype was seen only a few times. The J gene is TRBJ1-1, the V gene TRBV20-1; 7 nucleotides agree with TRBD1. The V segment lost 8 bases and the J segment 7 bases; nucleotides outside the gene matches: 4. The V gene's germline CDR1 is DFQATT and CDR2 SNEGSKA (reference sequence). There are 10 residues in the CDR3. The CDR3 region is CSPRDSEAFF. CDR3 bases: TGCAGTCCCCGGGACAGTGAAGCTTTCTTT.

This clonotype was observed many times. The V call is TRBV7-8, the J call TRBJ1-5; perhaps TRBD1 as D (5 bases). The CDR3 is 16 residues long. Trimming left V 5 bases short and J 1 base short, with 15 bases between. Germline V CDR1 and CDR2: SGHVS, FQNEAQ. The CDR3 DNA follows: TGTGCCAGCAGCCCGGGCAGGGCGTGGAGCAATCAGCCCCAGCATTTT. Translation gives CASSPGRAWSNQPQHF.